Listed here are 21 T cell receptor beta chains from one sample, sequenced in a study of cytomegalovirus exposure and HLA in healthy donors. The primer mix had 60 Vbeta and 13 Jbeta primers. Generated by immunoSEQ multiplex PCR, the TCRdb table keeps only in-frame clones and is missing some. The sample lists roughly 120,000 clones; 81% were seen once. The sample comprised PBMCs. These receptors were collected from a woman between 25 and 40 years old in good health and CMV-seronegative.

The chain has TRBV18 and TRBJ2-3; 9 bases are a match to TRBD2. Trimming cost V 1 base and J 2 bases; bases outside gene matches: 1. The CDR3 contains 15 residues. CDR1 and CDR2 (germline): KGHSH, LQKENI. CDR3 DNA sequence: TGTGCCAGCTCACCACTAGCGGGAGCCACAGATACGCAGTATTTT. Translated, it gives CASSPLAGATDTQYF. Complete variable domain (other parts from reference TRBV18 and TRBJ2-3): NAGVMQNPRHLVRRRGQEARLRCSPMKGHSHVYWYRQLPEEGLKFMVYLQKENIIDESGMPKERFSAEFPKEGPSILRIQQVVRGDSAAYFCASSPLAGATDTQYFGPGTRLTVL.

The table lists this clone with a count of one. The gene calls are TRBV5-1 and TRBJ2-7, with TRBD2 as a possible D gene (7 bases). CDR3 length: 14 amino acids. V shed 3 bases and J shed 3 bases, with 13 bases lying between them. Germline V lookup: CDR1 SGHRS, CDR2 YFSETQ. The CDR3 loop is CASSSGGQGYEQYF. The CDR3 coding sequence is TGCGCCAGCAGCTCCGGGGGGCAGGGCTACGAGCAGTACTTC.

This chain uses TRBV6-5 with TRBJ1-5, with D possibly being TRBD1 (5 bases). V gave up 0 bases and J gave up 7 bases, with 10 bases separating them. Germline V gives CDR1 MNHEY, CDR2 SVGAGI. The CDR3 sequence is 14 residues long. The CDR3 DNA sequence: TGTGCCAGCAGTTACTCAGACCGGGGGCAGCCCCAGCATTTT. Residues: CASSYSDRGQPQHF.

The V and J genes are TRBV5-3 and TRBJ2-7, with D possibly matching TRBD2 (6 bases). TRBV5-3 is flagged as an ORF with uncertain function. The CDR3 sequence is 14 residues long. Trimming took 2 bases from V and 3 from J, leaving 12 bases between them. The DNA of the CDR3 is TGTGCCAGAAGCTTTAAGCGGGCCTACTACGAGCAGTACTTC. Protein sequence: CARSFKRAYYEQYF.

The chain is built from TRBV5-4 and TRBJ2-5; 7 bases map to TRBD1. Looked up from germline, CDR1 is SGHNT and CDR2 is YYREEE (reference sequence). V lost 4 bases, J lost 4 bases, and 16 bases stayed unmatched. This CDR3 has 17 amino acids. CDR3 coding DNA: TGTGCCAGCAGCCCTCGGGTGAAGGGGGCTATCGGAGAGACCCAGTACTTC. Protein product: CASSPRVKGAIGETQYF. Supplemented by reference TRBV5-4 and TRBJ2-5, the full variable domain reads ETGVTQSPTHLIKTRGQQVTLRCSSQSGHNTVSWYQQALGQGPQFIFQYYREEENGRGNFPPRFSGLQFPNYSSELNVNALELDDSALYLCASSPRVKGAIGETQYFGPGTRLLVL.

The chain couples TRBV5-4 to TRBJ2-7; TRBD2 agrees at 13 bases. CDR1 is SGHNT and CDR2 is YYREEE in the germline V gene (reference sequence). The V segment lost 5 bases and the J segment 4 bases; nucleotides outside the gene matches: 9. This CDR3 has 16 amino acids. The CDR3 region is CASSGLAGVGAYEQYF. DNA for the CDR3: TGTGCCAGCAGTGGACTAGCGGGAGTTGGGGCATACGAGCAGTACTTC.

CDR3 nucleotide sequence: TGTGCCAGCAGCCCGGGACTAGTCCAAACCTACGAGCAGTACTTC. It translates to CASSPGLVQTYEQYF. The chain employs TRBV7-2 and TRBJ2-7; 8 bases agree with TRBD2. The junction had 8 bases not matched to a gene; V was cut back by 5 bases and J by 2 bases. The CDR3 is made up of 15 amino acids. Germline values: CDR1 SGHTA, CDR2 FQGNSA.

V is TRBV18 and J is TRBJ2-5; 7 nucleotides agree with TRBD2. V lost 0 bases, J lost 0 bases, and 1 base stayed unmatched. There are 15 residues in the CDR3. Germline V lookup: CDR1 KGHSH, CDR2 LQKENI. CDR3 nucleotides: TGTGCCAGCTCACCACCGGGGGGGGACCAAGAGACCCAGTACTTC. This translates into CASSPPGGDQETQYF.

This chain joins TRBV6-1 and TRBJ1-2; D gene unclear. V shed 1 base and J shed 8 bases, with 11 bases lying between them. CDR3 length: 13 residues. The germline V gene encodes CDR1 MNHNS and CDR2 SASEGT. The CDR3 sequence: CASSEVASLGYTF. DNA of the CDR3: TGTGCCAGCAGTGAAGTGGCCAGTCTCGGCTACACCTTC.

The V gene is TRBV9, the J gene TRBJ2-3; 10 bases map to TRBD1. CDR3 length: 16 residues. The germline gives CDR1 SGDLS, CDR2 YYNGEE. Trimming took 3 bases from V and 1 from J; bases not matched to a gene: 5. CDR3 bases: TGTGCCAGCAGCGCACTCGGGACAGGGGGCACAGATACGCAGTATTTT. Its translation: CASSALGTGGTDTQYF.

This clone was recorded a few times. This chain joins TRBV7-2 and TRBJ2-1, with D maybe TRBD1 (6 bases). CDR3 length: 15 amino acids. CDR1 and CDR2 from the germline V gene are SGHTA and FQGNSA. The germline V and J ends were trimmed by 6 bases and 6 bases, with 18 bases remaining between them. CDR3 DNA sequence: TGTGCCAGCAGATCTCGACAGGCGGGCTCCAATGAGCAGTTCTTC. This sequence encodes CASRSRQAGSNEQFF.

The chain employs TRBV19 and TRBJ2-3, with 10 nucleotides matching TRBD2. V shed 1 base, J shed 1 base, and the junction held 2 bases outside the gene matches. This CDR3 has 16 amino acids. Germline lookup yields CDR1 LNHDA and CDR2 SQIVND (reference sequence). For the CDR3, the DNA is TGTGCCAGTAGTATAGCTAGCGGGAGCGGCACAGATACGCAGTATTTT. Its protein product is CASSIASGSGTDTQYF.

The V call is TRBV9, the J call TRBJ2-7; D is perhaps TRBD2 (5 bases). This CDR3 region has 15 residues. V dropped 1 base and J dropped 3 bases, with 14 bases sitting between them. Germline V lookup: CDR1 SGDLS, CDR2 YYNGEE. CDR3 region: CASSVNAASNYEQYF. DNA of the CDR3: TGTGCCAGCAGCGTAAACGCTGCTAGCAACTACGAGCAGTACTTC.

This clone was seen only a few times. This sample includes further DNA sequences coding for the same CDR3. The chain links TRBV5-1 to TRBJ1-1; D is perhaps TRBD1 (6 bases). Germline-derived CDR1 and CDR2 are SGHRS and YFSETQ. The V end was cut by 4 bases, the J end by 1 base, with 11 bases between. CDR3 length equals 14 residues. The CDR3 bases are TGCGCCAGCAGCCCAGGGACATCGAACACTGAAGCTTTCTTT. It yields the protein CASSPGTSNTEAFF.

About this clone: Its ends do not fully match the called genes, so a read error is possible. This chain joins TRBV7-6 and TRBJ2-1, with a possible D match to TRBD1 (6 bases). The CDR3 covers 16 residues. Germline V lookup: CDR1 SGHVS, CDR2 FNYEAQ. The CDR3 loop is CASSLVQDSSYNEQLF. The CDR3 DNA reads TGTGCCAGCAGCTTAGTTCAGGACAGCTCCTACAATGAGCAGCTCTTC.

A note on this clone: One end of the junction fails to match germline, which may point to a read error. The chain combines TRBV10-3 with TRBJ2-1, with 15 bases lining up with TRBD2. Germline V lookup: CDR1 ENHRY, CDR2 SYGVKD. This CDR3 is built from 16 residues. The DNA of the CDR3 is TGTGCCGTCAGTGAAGGGACTAGCGGGAGGTCTAATGAGCAGTTCTTC. Protein product: CAVSEGTSGRSNEQFF.

This sequence joins TRBV4-1 and TRBJ1-3, with no clear D. The CDR3 extends over 15 amino acids. The germline V and J ends were trimmed by 4 bases and 4 bases, with 14 bases remaining between them. Per the germline V gene, CDR1 is MGHRA and CDR2 is YSYEKL. CDR3 in DNA: TGCGCCAGCAGCCCAGGTATAGTACGAGGAAACACCATATATTTT. It translates to CASSPGIVRGNTIYF.

This rearrangement joins TRBV5-1 to TRBJ2-7; D possibly corresponds to TRBD1 (5 bases). With 0 bases removed from V and 4 bases from J, the gap between germline ends came to 11 bases. CDR3 length: 14 amino acids. The germline gives CDR1 SGHRS, CDR2 YFSETQ. CDR3: CASSLEQVGYEQYF. The DNA for the CDR3 is TGCGCCAGCAGCTTGGAACAGGTGGGGTACGAGCAGTACTTC. The full variable domain, in which reference TRBV5-1 and TRBJ2-7 provide the parts outside the CDR3, is KAGVTQTPRYLIKTRGQQVTLSCSPISGHRSVSWYQQTPGQGLQFLFEYFSETQRNKGNFPGRFSGRQFSNSRSEMNVSTLELGDSALYLCASSLEQVGYEQYFGPGTRLTVT.

This chain connects TRBV11-2 to TRBJ2-2; 10 bases are a match to TRBD1. Germline trimming cut 0 bases from V and 3 bases from J; bases unmatched to any gene: 1. From germline, CDR1 is SGHAT and CDR2 FQNNGV. The CDR3 runs to 16 residues. CDR3 nucleotides: TGTGCCAGCAGCTTAGAGGGACAGGGGCACACCGGGGAGCTGTTTTTT. Translating it yields CASSLEGQGHTGELFF.

V and J are TRBV7-3 and TRBJ1-1; weak D call: TRBD1 (6 bases). CDR3 length equals 14 residues. V was trimmed by 4 bases and J by 5 bases, leaving 14 bases between them. Germline V gene sequence: CDR1 SGHTA, CDR2 FQGTGA. The CDR3 region is CASSSTGWGTEAFF. Written as DNA, the CDR3 is TGTGCCAGCAGCTCCACAGGGTGGGGGACTGAAGCTTTCTTT.

This clone occurred once. V usage is TRBV18 and J usage is TRBJ1-4, with 7 bases fitting TRBD1. J lost 7 bases, V lost 1 base, and 3 bases had no gene match. The CDR3 loop spans 14 amino acids. Per the germline V gene, CDR1 is KGHSH and CDR2 is LQKENI. Written as DNA, the CDR3 is TGTGCCAGCTCACCACAGGACAGGAGTGAAAAACTGTTTTTT. It encodes CASSPQDRSEKLFF.